This T cell receptor (beta chain) derives from a study of control samples from healthy donors and cancer patients. Assay: immunoSEQ multiplex PCR; the TCRdb copy retains only in-frame clones and omits some. The sample carries 350,000 to 450,000 clones, approximately 90% recorded once. Source material: PBMCs. The clonotype originates from a man aged 35-49 years with head and neck cancer.

CDR3 DNA: TGCGCCAGCAGCCAAGATCGAGAGGACGGGGGGGCGACAGATACGCAGTATTTT. Translation: CASSQDREDGGATDTQYF. The chain links TRBV4-1 to TRBJ2-3, with TRBD2 identical over 8 bases. CDR3 size: 18 residues. J was trimmed by 3 bases and V by 0 bases; bases with no gene match: 11. Looked up from germline, CDR1 is MGHRA and CDR2 is YSYEKL.